The clone carrying this T cell receptor (beta chain) has more than one count but fewer than ten. Its antigen remains unknown. The CDR3 contains 15 residues. V lost 6 bases and J 5 bases, leaving 14 bases between the germline ends. The unexposed donors gave CD4+ T cells in 2011-2018, prior to COVID-19. CD4+ T cells were isolated from the cells after around 11 days of culture. This sample was taken from a study of CD4 T cells in relation to SARS-CoV-2 and coronaviruses. For the study at large: After roughly ten days of antigen culture, PBMC TCR beta CDR3s were sequenced. Study-level points and caveats: Samples before the pandemic and after infection were not matched within any donor.

TCRdb keeps only in-frame clones here, not all; method: immunoSEQ multiplex PCR. The data show some 22,000 clones, with roughly 72% seen just once and around 17% held by the top ten. The sample comprised CD4+ T cells from PBMCs, cultured in vitro. The J gene is TRBJ1-6, the V gene TRBV23-1; a weak D match, TRBD1 (5 bases). TRBV23-1 is placed among ORFs of uncertain function. The sequence came from a human donor in good health. CDR3 amino acids: CASRLRVFDNSPLHF. The CDR3 DNA reads TGCGCCAGCAGACTCAGGGTCTTCGATAATTCACCCCTCCACTTT.